This T cell receptor (beta chain) appears in the sequencing data of a study of patients and donors after allogeneic stem cell transplantation. TCRdb itself ran the RT-PCR reads through MiXCR, one entry per CDR3 protein. This table has roughly 880,000 distinct CDR3 sequences, more than 15% appearing once. Germline loops: CDR1 DFQATT, CDR2 SNEGSKA (reference sequence). This CDR3 is 11 amino acids long. V was shortened by 0 bases and J by 9 bases, with 6 bases between the two germline ends. J is TRBJ2-1 and V is TRBV20-1; maybe TRBD2 (5 bases). Sequencing was done on a sample of blood, either unsorted or a sorted T cell fraction (not recorded which). This sequence was found in a human donor who was either an allogeneic HSCT recipient or a stem cell or donor lymphocyte infusion donor (not recorded which). It is not recorded whose cells these are; they may come from a transplant donor. This CDR3 is CSARDRGEQFF. The CDR3 coding sequence is TGCAGTGCTAGAGATCGGGGTGAGCAGTTCTTC.